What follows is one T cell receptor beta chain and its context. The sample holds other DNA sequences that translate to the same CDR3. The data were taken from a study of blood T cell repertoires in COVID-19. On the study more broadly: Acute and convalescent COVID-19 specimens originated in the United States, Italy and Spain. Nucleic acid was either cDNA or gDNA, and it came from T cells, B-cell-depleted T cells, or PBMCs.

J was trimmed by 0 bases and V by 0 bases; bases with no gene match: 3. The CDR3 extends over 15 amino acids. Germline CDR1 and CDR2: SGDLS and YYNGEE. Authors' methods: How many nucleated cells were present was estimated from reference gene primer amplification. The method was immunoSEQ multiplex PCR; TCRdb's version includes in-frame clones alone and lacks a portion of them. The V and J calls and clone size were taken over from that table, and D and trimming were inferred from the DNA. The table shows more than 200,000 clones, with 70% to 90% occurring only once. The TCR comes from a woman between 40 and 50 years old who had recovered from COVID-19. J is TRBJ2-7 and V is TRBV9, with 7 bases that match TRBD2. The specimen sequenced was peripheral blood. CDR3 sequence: CASSVEAGVSYEQYF. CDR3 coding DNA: TGTGCCAGCAGCGTAGAGGCGGGAGTCTCCTACGAGCAGTACTTC.